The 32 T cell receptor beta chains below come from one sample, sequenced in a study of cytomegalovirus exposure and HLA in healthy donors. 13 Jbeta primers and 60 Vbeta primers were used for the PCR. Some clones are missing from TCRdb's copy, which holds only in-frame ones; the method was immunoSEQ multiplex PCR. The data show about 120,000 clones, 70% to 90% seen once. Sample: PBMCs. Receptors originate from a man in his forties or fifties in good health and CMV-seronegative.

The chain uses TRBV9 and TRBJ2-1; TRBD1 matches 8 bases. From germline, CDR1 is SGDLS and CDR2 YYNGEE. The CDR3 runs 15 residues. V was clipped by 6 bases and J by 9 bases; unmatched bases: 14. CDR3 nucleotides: TGTGCCAGCACCCTAAACCCAGGGGGCCTAGTTGAGCAGTTCTTC. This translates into CASTLNPGGLVEQFF.

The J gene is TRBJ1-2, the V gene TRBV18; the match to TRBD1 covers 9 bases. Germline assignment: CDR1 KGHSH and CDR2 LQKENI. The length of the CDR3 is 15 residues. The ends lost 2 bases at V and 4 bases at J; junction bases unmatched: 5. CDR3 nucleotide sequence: TGTGCCAGCTCACCAGTACAGGGGGCTAGCTATGGCTACACCTTC. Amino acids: CASSPVQGASYGYTF.

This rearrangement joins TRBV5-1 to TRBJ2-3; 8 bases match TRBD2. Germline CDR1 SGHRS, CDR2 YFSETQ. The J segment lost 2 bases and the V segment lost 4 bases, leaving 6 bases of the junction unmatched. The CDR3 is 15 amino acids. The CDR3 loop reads CASSPVRGDTDTQYF. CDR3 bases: TGCGCCAGCAGCCCGGTGCGGGGGGACACAGATACGCAGTATTTT.

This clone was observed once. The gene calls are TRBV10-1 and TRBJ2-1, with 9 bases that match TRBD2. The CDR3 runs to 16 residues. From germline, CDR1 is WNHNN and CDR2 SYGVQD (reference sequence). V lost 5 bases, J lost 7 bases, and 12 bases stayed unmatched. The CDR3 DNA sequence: TGCGCCAGCAGTTGGGGCCTGCGGGGGGGCTCGAATGAGCAGTTCTTC. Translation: CASSWGLRGGSNEQFF.

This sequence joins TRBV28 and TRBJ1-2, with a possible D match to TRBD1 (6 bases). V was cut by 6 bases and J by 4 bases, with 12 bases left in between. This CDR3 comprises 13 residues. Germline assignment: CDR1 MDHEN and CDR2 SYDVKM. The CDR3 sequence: CASRIQGGYGYTF. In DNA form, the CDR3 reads TGTGCCAGCAGGATACAGGGTGGCTATGGCTACACCTTC.

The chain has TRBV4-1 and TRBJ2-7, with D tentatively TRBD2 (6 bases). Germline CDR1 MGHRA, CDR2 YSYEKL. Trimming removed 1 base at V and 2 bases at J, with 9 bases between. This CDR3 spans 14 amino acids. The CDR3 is CASSQARGTYEQYF. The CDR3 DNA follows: TGCGCCAGCAGCCAAGCCCGGGGGACCTACGAGCAGTACTTC.

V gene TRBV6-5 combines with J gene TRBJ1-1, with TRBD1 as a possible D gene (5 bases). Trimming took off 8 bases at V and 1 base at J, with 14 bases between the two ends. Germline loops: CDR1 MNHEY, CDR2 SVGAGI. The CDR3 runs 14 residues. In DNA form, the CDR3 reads TGTGCCAGCGAAAGGACCGGGGGGAACACTGAAGCTTTCTTT. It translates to CASERTGGNTEAFF.

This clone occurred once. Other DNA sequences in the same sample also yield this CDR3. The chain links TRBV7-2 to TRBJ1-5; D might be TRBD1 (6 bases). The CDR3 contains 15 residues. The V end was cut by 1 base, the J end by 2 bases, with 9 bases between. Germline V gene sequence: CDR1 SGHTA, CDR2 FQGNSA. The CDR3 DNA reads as TGTGCCAGCAGCTTAGACAGGGCTGGCAATCAGCCCCAGCATTTT. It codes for CASSLDRAGNQPQHF.

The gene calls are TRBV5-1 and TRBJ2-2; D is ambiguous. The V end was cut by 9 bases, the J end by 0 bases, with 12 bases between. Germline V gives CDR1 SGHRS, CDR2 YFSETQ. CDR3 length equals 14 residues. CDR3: CATAGSPNTGELFF. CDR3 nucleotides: TGCGCCACCGCAGGCTCCCCGAACACCGGGGAGCTGTTTTTT.

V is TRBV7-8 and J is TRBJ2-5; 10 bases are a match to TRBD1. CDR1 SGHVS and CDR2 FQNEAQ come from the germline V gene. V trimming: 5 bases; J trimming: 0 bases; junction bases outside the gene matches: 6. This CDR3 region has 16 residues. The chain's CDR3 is CASSDPGQGNQETQYF. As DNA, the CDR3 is TGTGCCAGCAGCGATCCGGGACAGGGGAACCAAGAGACCCAGTACTTC.

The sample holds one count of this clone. The CDR3 nucleotides read TGTGCCAGCAGTTCCGGTACTAGCGGGGGTGGTTTTGAGCAGTTCTTC. Translated, it gives CASSSGTSGGGFEQFF. V is TRBV28 and J is TRBJ2-1; 11 bases are a match to TRBD2. J was trimmed by 9 bases and V by 4 bases; bases with no gene match: 11. There are 16 residues in the CDR3. The V gene's germline CDR1 is MDHEN and CDR2 SYDVKM.

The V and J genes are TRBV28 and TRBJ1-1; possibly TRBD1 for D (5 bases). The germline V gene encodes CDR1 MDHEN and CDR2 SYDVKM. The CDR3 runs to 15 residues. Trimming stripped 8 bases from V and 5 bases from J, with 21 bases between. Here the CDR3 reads CASRSPKEGLTEAFF. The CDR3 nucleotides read TGTGCCAGCCGTAGCCCAAAGGAGGGGTTGACTGAAGCTTTCTTT.

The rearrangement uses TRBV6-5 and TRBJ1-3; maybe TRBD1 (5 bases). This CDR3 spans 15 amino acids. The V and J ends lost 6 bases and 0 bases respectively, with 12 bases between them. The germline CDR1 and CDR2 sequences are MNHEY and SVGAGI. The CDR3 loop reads CASRSDMNSGNTIYF. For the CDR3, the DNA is TGTGCCAGCAGGTCGGACATGAACTCTGGAAACACCATATATTTT.

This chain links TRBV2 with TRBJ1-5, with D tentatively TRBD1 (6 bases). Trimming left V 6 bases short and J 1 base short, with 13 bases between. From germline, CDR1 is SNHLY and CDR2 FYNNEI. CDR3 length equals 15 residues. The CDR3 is CASSPEGVSNQPQHF. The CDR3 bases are TGTGCCAGCAGCCCAGAGGGGGTAAGCAATCAGCCCCAGCATTTT.

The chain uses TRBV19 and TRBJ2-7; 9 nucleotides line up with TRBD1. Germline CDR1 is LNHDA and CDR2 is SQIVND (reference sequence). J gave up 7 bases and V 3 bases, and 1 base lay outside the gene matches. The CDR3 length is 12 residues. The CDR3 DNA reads TGTGCCAGTAGTATTGGGACAGGGGAGCAGTACTTC. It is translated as CASSIGTGEQYF.

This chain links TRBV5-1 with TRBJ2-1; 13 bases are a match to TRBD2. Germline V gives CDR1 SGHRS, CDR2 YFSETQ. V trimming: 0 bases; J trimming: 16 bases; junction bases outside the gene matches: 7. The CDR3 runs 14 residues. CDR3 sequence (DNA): TGCGCCAGCAGCTTGGAGACTAGCGGGGGGCGCCGTTTCTTC. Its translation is CASSLETSGGRRFF. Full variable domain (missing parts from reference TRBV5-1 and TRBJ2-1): KAGVTQTPRYLIKTRGQQVTLSCSPISGHRSVSWYQQTPGQGLQFLFEYFSETQRNKGNFPGRFSGRQFSNSRSEMNVSTLELGDSALYLCASSLETSGGRRFFGPGTRLTVL.

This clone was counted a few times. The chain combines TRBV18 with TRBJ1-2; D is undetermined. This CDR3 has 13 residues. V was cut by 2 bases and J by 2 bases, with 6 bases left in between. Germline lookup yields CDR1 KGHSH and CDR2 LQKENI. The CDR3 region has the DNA TGTGCCAGCTCACCATCAGGAAACTATGGCTACACCTTC. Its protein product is CASSPSGNYGYTF.

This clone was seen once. The CDR3 DNA is TGTGCCAGCAGTTTTCGGACAGGCGACAATGAGCAGTTCTTC. Translation gives CASSFRTGDNEQFF. This chain joins TRBV2 and TRBJ2-1; TRBD1 matches 7 bases. Germline V gene sequence: CDR1 SNHLY, CDR2 FYNNEI. With 5 bases clipped from V and 5 bases from J, the junction kept 6 bases outside the gene matches. There are 14 residues in the CDR3.

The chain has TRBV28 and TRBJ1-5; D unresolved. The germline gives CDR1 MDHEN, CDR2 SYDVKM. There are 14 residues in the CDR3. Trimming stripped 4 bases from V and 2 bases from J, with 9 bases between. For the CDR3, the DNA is TGTGCCAGCAGTTCAGGATCGGGCAATCAGCCCCAGCATTTT. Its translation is CASSSGSGNQPQHF.

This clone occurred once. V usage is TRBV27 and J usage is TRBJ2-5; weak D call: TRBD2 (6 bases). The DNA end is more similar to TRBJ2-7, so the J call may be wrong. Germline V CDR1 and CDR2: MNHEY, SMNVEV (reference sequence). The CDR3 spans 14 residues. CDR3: CASKWAGKGYEQYF. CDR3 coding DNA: TGTGCCAGCAAGTGGGCGGGGAAGGGCTACGAGCAGTACTTC.

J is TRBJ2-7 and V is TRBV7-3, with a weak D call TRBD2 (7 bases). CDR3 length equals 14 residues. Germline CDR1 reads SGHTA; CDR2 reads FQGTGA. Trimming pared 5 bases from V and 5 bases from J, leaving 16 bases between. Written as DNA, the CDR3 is TGTGCCAGCAGCCTAGGAGGGGGGGCCAACGAGCAGTACTTC. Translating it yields CASSLGGGANEQYF.

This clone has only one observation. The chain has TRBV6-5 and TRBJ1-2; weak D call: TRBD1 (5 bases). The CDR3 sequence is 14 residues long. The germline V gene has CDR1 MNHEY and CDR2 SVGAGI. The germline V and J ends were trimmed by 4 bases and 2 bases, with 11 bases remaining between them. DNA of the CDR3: TGTGCCAGCAGTTGGACAATCTCCAACTATGGCTACACCTTC. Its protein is CASSWTISNYGYTF.

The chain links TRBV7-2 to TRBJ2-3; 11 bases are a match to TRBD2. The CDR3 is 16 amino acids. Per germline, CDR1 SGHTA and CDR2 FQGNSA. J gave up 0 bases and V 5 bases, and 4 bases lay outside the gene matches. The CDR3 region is CASSLLAGGSTDTQYF. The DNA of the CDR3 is TGTGCCAGCAGCCTCTTAGCGGGGGGGAGCACAGATACGCAGTATTTT.

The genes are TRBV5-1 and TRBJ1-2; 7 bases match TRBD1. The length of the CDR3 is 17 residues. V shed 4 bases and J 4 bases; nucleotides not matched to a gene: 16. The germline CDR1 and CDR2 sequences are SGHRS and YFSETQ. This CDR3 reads CASSPKGPGQSLYGYTF. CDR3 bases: TGCGCCAGCAGCCCGAAGGGGCCGGGACAGAGTCTCTATGGCTACACCTTC.

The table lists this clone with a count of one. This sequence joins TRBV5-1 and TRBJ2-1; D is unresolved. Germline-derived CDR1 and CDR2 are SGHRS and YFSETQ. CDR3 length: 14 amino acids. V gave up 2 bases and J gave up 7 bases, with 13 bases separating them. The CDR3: CASSFGSATNEQFF. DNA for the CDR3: TGCGCCAGCAGCTTCGGGTCTGCCACGAATGAGCAGTTCTTC.

The CDR3 sequence is CASSENRGTNEKLFF. For the CDR3, the DNA is TGTGCCAGCAGTGAAAACAGGGGAACTAATGAAAAACTGTTTTTT. The chain has TRBV2 and TRBJ1-4; 7 bases line up with TRBD1. Germline V lookup: CDR1 SNHLY, CDR2 FYNNEI. The CDR3 contains 15 residues. The V segment lost 2 bases and the J segment 1 base; nucleotides outside the gene matches: 1.

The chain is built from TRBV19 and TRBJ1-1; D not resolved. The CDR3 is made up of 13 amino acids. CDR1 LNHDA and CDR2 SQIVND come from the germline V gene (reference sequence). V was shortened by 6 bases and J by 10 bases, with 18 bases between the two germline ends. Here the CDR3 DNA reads TGTGCCAGTAGCCTTTGGCCTCCTGGAGGAGCTTTCTTT. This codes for CASSLWPPGGAFF.

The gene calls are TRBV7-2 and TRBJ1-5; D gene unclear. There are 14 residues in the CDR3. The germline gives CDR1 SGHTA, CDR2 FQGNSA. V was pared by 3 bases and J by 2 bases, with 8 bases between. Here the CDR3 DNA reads TGTGCCAGCAGCTTCGGGTGGGGCAATCAGCCCCAGCATTTT. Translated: CASSFGWGNQPQHF.

In DNA, the CDR3 is TGTGCCATCAGTGAGCAAATAGCGGGGGTCAATGAGCAGTTCTTC. Residues: CAISEQIAGVNEQFF. This rearrangement joins TRBV10-3 to TRBJ2-1, with TRBD2 identical over 9 bases. From germline, CDR1 is ENHRY and CDR2 SYGVKD. This CDR3 is 15 amino acids long. The V gene end was trimmed by 2 bases and the J gene end by 6 bases; junction bases not matched to a gene: 5.

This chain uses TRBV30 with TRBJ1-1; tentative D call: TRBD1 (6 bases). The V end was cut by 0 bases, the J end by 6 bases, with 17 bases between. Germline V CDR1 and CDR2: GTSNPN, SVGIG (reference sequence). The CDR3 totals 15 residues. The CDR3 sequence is CAWSVMGAVLPEAFF. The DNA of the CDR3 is TGTGCCTGGAGTGTCATGGGGGCTGTTTTGCCTGAAGCTTTCTTT.

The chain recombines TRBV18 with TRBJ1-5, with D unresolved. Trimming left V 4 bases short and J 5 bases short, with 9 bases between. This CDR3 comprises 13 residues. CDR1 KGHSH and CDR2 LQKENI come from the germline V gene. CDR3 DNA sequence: TGTGCCAGCTCACTATTTCAGGATCAGCCCCAGCATTTT. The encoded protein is CASSLFQDQPQHF.

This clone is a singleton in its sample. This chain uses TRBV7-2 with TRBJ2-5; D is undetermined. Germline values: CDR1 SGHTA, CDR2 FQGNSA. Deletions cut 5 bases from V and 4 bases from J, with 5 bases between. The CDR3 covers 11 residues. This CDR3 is CASSRGETQYF. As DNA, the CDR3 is TGTGCCAGCAGCAGAGGAGAGACCCAGTACTTC.